The rows below give T cell receptor beta chains drawn from one sample of a study of CD8+ T cells in alopecia areata. Only in-frame clones appear in the TCRdb table, and some are missing; sequencing was by immunoSEQ multiplex PCR. The sample records approximately 66,000 clones, roughly three fifths being singletons. Sequenced material: CD8+ T cells sorted from blood, taken at week 0. The source is a human donor with alopecia areata. The CDR3 runs from the conserved cysteine through the conserved F or W. Fields, in order: CDR3 length, J gene, clone size, D gene, V gene, CDR3 DNA, CDR3 protein. A D gene is named only where the DNA matches it firmly. The size of a clone is reported for some rows only, either as once, few or many, or as a class for expanded clones.

CDR3 length: 14; J gene: TRBJ2-3; clone size: few; D gene: TRBD1; V gene: TRBV6-4; CDR3 DNA: TGTGCCAGCAGTGGGGACAGGGACACAGATACGCAGTATTTT; CDR3 protein: CASSGDRDTDTQYF
CDR3 length: 12; J gene: TRBJ1-1; clone size: -; D gene: -; V gene: TRBV13; CDR3 DNA: TGTGCCAGCAGGGAGGGACACACTGAAGCTTTCTTT; CDR3 protein: CASREGHTEAFF
CDR3 length: 14; J gene: TRBJ2-4; clone size: -; D gene: -; V gene: TRBV4-3; CDR3 DNA: TGCGCCAGCAGCCAGCAGGGCTGGGAAAACATTCAGTACTTC; CDR3 protein: CASSQQGWENIQYF
CDR3 length: 14; J gene: TRBJ2-7; clone size: -; D gene: -; V gene: TRBV10-3; CDR3 DNA: TGTGCCATCAGAACACTAGCTTCGGGCTACGAGCAGTACTTC; CDR3 protein: CAIRTLASGYEQYF
CDR3 length: 11; J gene: TRBJ2-1; clone size: -; D gene: -; V gene: TRBV10-2; CDR3 DNA: TGCGCCAGCAGTCAGGGTTTTGAGCAGTTCTTC; CDR3 protein: CASSQGFEQFF
CDR3 length: 15; J gene: TRBJ2-1; clone size: -; D gene: TRBD1; V gene: TRBV7-9; CDR3 DNA: TGTGCCAGCAGCTTAGTTGACAGGGGCGCCGATGAGCAGTTCTTC; CDR3 protein: CASSLVDRGADEQFF
CDR3 length: 16; J gene: TRBJ2-1; clone size: -; D gene: TRBD2; V gene: TRBV9; CDR3 DNA: TGTGCCAGCAGCGTAGACCTAGCGGCGTCCTACAATGAGCAGTTCTTC; CDR3 protein: CASSVDLAASYNEQFF
CDR3 length: 13; J gene: TRBJ1-3; clone size: few; D gene: -; V gene: TRBV29-1; CDR3 DNA: TGCAGCGTTGAAAAGGTTGACGGAAACACCATATATTTT; CDR3 protein: CSVEKVDGNTIYF
CDR3 length: 14; J gene: TRBJ1-2; clone size: few; D gene: -; V gene: TRBV4-3; CDR3 DNA: TGCGCCAGCAGCCAAGCTCGGAACTGGGATGGCTACACCTTC; CDR3 protein: CASSQARNWDGYTF
CDR3 length: 15; J gene: TRBJ2-1; clone size: -; D gene: TRBD2; V gene: TRBV27; CDR3 DNA: TGTGCCAGCAGTTTAGTTCGGGGGGGCCGTAATGAGCAGTTCTTC; CDR3 protein: CASSLVRGGRNEQFF
CDR3 length: 16; J gene: TRBJ2-7; clone size: -; D gene: TRBD2; V gene: TRBV5-4; CDR3 DNA: TGTGCCAGCAGCTCGGTAGCGGGAGGGCTAGCCTACGAGCAGTACTTC; CDR3 protein: CASSSVAGGLAYEQYF
CDR3 length: 15; J gene: TRBJ2-1; clone size: -; D gene: -; V gene: TRBV9; CDR3 DNA: TGTGCCAGCAGCCGTCGGGGTGGGGGCCTCAATGAGCAGTTCTTC; CDR3 protein: CASSRRGGGLNEQFF
CDR3 length: 15; J gene: TRBJ2-7; clone size: few; D gene: TRBD1; V gene: TRBV10-3; CDR3 DNA: TGTGCCATCAGTGGGAGGGGACAGGGGGCCGACGAGCAGTACTTC; CDR3 protein: CAISGRGQGADEQYF
CDR3 length: 13; J gene: TRBJ1-5; clone size: -; D gene: TRBD1; V gene: TRBV30; CDR3 DNA: TGTGCCTGGGTGGGGGACAGTAATCAGCCCCAGCATTTT; CDR3 protein: CAWVGDSNQPQHF
CDR3 length: 14; J gene: TRBJ1-2; clone size: -; D gene: -; V gene: TRBV9; CDR3 DNA: TGTGCCAGCAGCGTAGTACCGGGGTACTATGGCTACACCTTC; CDR3 protein: CASSVVPGYYGYTF
CDR3 length: 14; J gene: TRBJ1-1; clone size: -; D gene: -; V gene: TRBV7-6; CDR3 DNA: TGTGCCAGCAGCTTGAACAGGGCGAACACTGAAGCTTTCTTT; CDR3 protein: CASSLNRANTEAFF
CDR3 length: 14; J gene: TRBJ1-1; clone size: few; D gene: -; V gene: TRBV9; CDR3 DNA: TGTGCCAGCAGCCCGCCGGACGGGAACACTGAAGCTTTCTTT; CDR3 protein: CASSPPDGNTEAFF
CDR3 length: 15; J gene: TRBJ1-5; clone size: -; D gene: -; V gene: TRBV4-1; CDR3 DNA: TGCGCCAGCAGCCAAGTAGGAGTTAGCAATCAGCCCCAGCATTTT; CDR3 protein: CASSQVGVSNQPQHF
CDR3 length: 13; J gene: TRBJ2-1; clone size: once; D gene: -; V gene: TRBV13; CDR3 DNA: TGTGCCTCGTGGGACAATTTGCACGATGAGCAGTTCTTC; CDR3 protein: CASWDNLHDEQFF
CDR3 length: 15; J gene: TRBJ1-2; clone size: -; D gene: TRBD1; V gene: TRBV7-6; CDR3 DNA: TGTGCCAGCAGCTCTTTCGAGGGGACAGGGATTGGCTACACCTTC; CDR3 protein: CASSSFEGTGIGYTF
CDR3 length: 17; J gene: TRBJ2-1; clone size: few; D gene: -; V gene: TRBV5-5; CDR3 DNA: TGTGCCAGCAGCTTTCCTACTCTCGGTCTTTTGAACAATGAGCAGTTCTTC; CDR3 protein: CASSFPTLGLLNNEQFF
CDR3 length: 17; J gene: TRBJ2-5; clone size: -; D gene: -; V gene: TRBV18; CDR3 DNA: TGTGCCAGCTCACCTGCCCGGGAATACCGTCAAAGGAAGACCCAGTACTTC; CDR3 protein: CASSPAREYRQRKTQYF
CDR3 length: 14; J gene: TRBJ1-5; clone size: few; D gene: -; V gene: TRBV4-1; CDR3 DNA: TGCGCCAGCAGCCAAGGATCAGGGGCCGAGCCCCAGCATTTT; CDR3 protein: CASSQGSGAEPQHF
CDR3 length: 16; J gene: TRBJ2-7; clone size: -; D gene: -; V gene: TRBV29-1; CDR3 DNA: TGCAGCGTTGAAGGAACCGAACAGGCCTTATCCTACGAGCAGTACTTC; CDR3 protein: CSVEGTEQALSYEQYF
CDR3 length: 17; J gene: TRBJ2-7; clone size: many; D gene: TRBD2; V gene: TRBV7-9; CDR3 DNA: TGTGCCAGCAGCCCCCGAGATAGCGGGAGGAACTCCTACGAGCAGTACTTC; CDR3 protein: CASSPRDSGRNSYEQYF
CDR3 length: 14; J gene: TRBJ2-4; clone size: -; D gene: -; V gene: TRBV28; CDR3 DNA: TGTGCCAGAGAGAACGGGATTACCAAAAACATTCAGTACTTC; CDR3 protein: CARENGITKNIQYF
CDR3 length: 11; J gene: TRBJ1-1; clone size: -; D gene: -; V gene: TRBV20-1; CDR3 DNA: TGCAGTGCTAGTCCCCATCCTGAAGCTTTCTTT; CDR3 protein: CSASPHPEAFF
CDR3 length: 12; J gene: TRBJ2-7; clone size: -; D gene: -; V gene: TRBV29-1; CDR3 DNA: TGCAGCGTTGTGGCCGGTTCCTACGAGCAGTACTTC; CDR3 protein: CSVVAGSYEQYF
CDR3 length: 13; J gene: TRBJ2-1; clone size: -; D gene: -; V gene: TRBV27; CDR3 DNA: TGTGCCAGCAGTCTGGACGAAAACAATGAGCAGTTCTTC; CDR3 protein: CASSLDENNEQFF